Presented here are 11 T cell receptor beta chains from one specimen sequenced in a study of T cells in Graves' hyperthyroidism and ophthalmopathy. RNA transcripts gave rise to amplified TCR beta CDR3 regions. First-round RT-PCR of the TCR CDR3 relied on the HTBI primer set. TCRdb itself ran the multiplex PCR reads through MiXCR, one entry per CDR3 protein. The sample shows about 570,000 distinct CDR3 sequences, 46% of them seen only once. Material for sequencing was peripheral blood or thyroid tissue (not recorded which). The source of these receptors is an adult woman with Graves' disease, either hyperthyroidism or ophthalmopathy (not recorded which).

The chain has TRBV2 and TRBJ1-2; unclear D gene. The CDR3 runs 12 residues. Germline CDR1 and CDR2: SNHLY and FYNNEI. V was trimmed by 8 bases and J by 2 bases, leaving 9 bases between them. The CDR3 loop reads CASRTMNYGYTF. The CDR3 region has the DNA TGTGCCAGCCGGACCATGAACTATGGCTACACCTTC.

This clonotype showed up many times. The CDR3 DNA reads TGCGCCAGCAGCCAAGACCCCCTTTGGCAGGGGCAGTACTTC. Translated: CASSQDPLWQGQYF. The chain uses TRBV4-1 and TRBJ2-7; a weak D match, TRBD1 (5 bases). The CDR3 covers 14 residues. Germline V gene sequence: CDR1 MGHRA, CDR2 YSYEKL. V dropped 0 bases and J dropped 9 bases, with 15 bases sitting between them.

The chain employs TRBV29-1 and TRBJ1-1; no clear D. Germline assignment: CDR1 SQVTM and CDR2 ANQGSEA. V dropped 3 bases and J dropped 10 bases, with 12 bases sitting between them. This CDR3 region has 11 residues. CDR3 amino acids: CSVDSRVRAFF. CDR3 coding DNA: TGCAGCGTTGACTCGAGGGTTCGAGCTTTCTTT.

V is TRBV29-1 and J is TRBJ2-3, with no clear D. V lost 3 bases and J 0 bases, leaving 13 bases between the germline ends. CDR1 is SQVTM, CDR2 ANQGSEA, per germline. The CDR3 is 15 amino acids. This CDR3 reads CSVDRAESSTDTQYF. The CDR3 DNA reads TGCAGCGTTGATCGGGCCGAAAGTAGCACAGATACGCAGTATTTT.

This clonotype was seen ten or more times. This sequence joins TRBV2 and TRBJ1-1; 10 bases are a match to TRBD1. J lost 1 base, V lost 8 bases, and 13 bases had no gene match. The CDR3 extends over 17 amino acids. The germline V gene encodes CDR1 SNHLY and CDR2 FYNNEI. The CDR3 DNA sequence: TGTGCCAGCCGACTCCTCTACGGGACAGGGGAGAACACTGAAGCTTTCTTT. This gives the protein CASRLLYGTGENTEAFF.

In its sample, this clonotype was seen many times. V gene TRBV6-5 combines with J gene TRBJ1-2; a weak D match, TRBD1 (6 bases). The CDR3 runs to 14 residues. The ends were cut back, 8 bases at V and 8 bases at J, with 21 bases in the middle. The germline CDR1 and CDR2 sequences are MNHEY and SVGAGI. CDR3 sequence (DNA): TGTGCCAGCCGCGACTCAGGGGTCCCCCTGGGCTACACCTTC. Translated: CASRDSGVPLGYTF.

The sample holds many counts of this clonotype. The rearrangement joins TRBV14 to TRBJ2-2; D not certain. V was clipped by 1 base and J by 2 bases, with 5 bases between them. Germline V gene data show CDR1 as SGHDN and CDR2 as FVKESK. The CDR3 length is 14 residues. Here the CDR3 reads CASSQVRNTGELFF. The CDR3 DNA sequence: TGTGCCAGCAGCCAAGTCAGAAACACCGGGGAGCTGTTTTTT.

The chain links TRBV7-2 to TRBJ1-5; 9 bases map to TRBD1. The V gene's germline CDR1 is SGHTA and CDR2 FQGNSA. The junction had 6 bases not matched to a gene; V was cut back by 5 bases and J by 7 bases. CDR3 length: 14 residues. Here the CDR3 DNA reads TGTGCCAGCAGCCCCGACAGGGGGAGACAGCCCCAGCATTTT. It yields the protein CASSPDRGRQPQHF.

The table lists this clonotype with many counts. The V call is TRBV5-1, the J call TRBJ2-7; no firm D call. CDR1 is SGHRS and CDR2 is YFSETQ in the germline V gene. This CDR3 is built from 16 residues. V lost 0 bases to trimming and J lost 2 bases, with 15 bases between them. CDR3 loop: CASSLGAGPVTYEQYF. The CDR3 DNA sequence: TGCGCCAGCAGCTTGGGAGCCGGACCCGTTACCTACGAGCAGTACTTC.

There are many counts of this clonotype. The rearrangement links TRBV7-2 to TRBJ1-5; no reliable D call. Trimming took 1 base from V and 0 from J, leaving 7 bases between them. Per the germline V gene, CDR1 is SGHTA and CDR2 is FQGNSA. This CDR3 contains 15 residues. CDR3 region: CASSLVGGSNQPQHF. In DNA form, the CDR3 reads TGTGCCAGCAGCTTAGTAGGAGGTAGCAATCAGCCCCAGCATTTT.

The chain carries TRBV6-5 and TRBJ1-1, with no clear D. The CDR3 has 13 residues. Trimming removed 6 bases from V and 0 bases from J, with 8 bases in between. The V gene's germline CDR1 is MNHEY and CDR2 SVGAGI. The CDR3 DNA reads TGTGCCAGCAGCGGGTGGCTGAACACTGAAGCTTTCTTT. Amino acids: CASSGWLNTEAFF.